A single sample gave rise to the 17 T cell receptor beta chains below, sequenced in a study of T cells after yellow fever vaccination (dated by TCRdb to between 2018 and 2021). In light of the paper, this sample's treatment or condition label describes: live attenuated yellow fever vaccine strain. The receptor library was made with 5' RACE. Reads for this sample came from an Illumina HiSeq 2500. TCRdb reprocessing: public reads trimmed at Q25 with fastp, clones called with MiXCR, in-frame beta chains kept. Identical CDR3 proteins give one entry, which carries the most common genes and DNA. The sample records more than 250,000 distinct CDR3 sequences, around 6.8% of which are singletons. Of the sample, over 15% falls within the top ten clones. Sample: PBMCs, taken about 49 days after the first yellow fever vaccination. These receptors all come from a man aged 18 to 29 who received the YFV17D yellow fever vaccine.

This clonotype was found a few times. The chain uses TRBV18 and TRBJ2-5; D is undetermined. The CDR3 totals 12 residues. Per the germline V gene, CDR1 is KGHSH and CDR2 is LQKENI. V lost 3 bases and J lost 4, with 6 bases in between. Here the CDR3 reads CASSPSAETQYF. The CDR3 bases are TGTGCCAGCTCACCCTCAGCAGAGACCCAGTACTTC. Supplemented by reference TRBV18 and TRBJ2-5, the full variable domain reads NAGVMQNPRHLVRRRGQEARLRCSPMKGHSHVYWYRQLPEEGLKFMVYLQKENIIDESGMPKERFSAEFPKEGPSILRIQQVVRGDSAAYFCASSPSAETQYFGPGTRLLVL.

This clonotype was observed a handful of times. The chain carries TRBV6-5 and TRBJ1-2; 7 bases are a match to TRBD1. This CDR3 contains 14 residues. The V gene end was trimmed by 0 bases and the J gene end by 5 bases; junction bases not matched to a gene: 3. The germline V gene has CDR1 MNHEY and CDR2 SVGAGI. CDR3 DNA: TGTGCCAGCAGTTACTCACAGGGGATGTATGGCTACACCTTC. It is translated as CASSYSQGMYGYTF.

The chain couples TRBV4-3 to TRBJ1-1; TRBD1 matches at 7 bases. Trimming took 0 bases from V and 11 from J; bases not matched to a gene: 12. This CDR3 region has 15 residues. Germline V CDR1 and CDR2: LGHNA, YSLEER. This chain's CDR3 is CASSQDGGTGVWAFF. CDR3 nucleotide sequence: TGCGCCAGCAGCCAAGATGGGGGAACAGGGGTTTGGGCTTTCTTT.

This clonotype has more than one count but fewer than ten. The rearrangement joins TRBV19 to TRBJ2-1; 7 nucleotides agree with TRBD2. Trimming at V came to 11 bases and at J to 4 bases, leaving 8 bases not matched to a gene. The CDR3 covers 13 residues. Per the germline V gene, CDR1 is LNHDA and CDR2 is SQIVND (reference sequence). CDR3 amino acids: CAPPSGAYNEQFF. The CDR3 nucleotides are TGTGCCCCCCCTAGCGGAGCTTACAATGAGCAGTTCTTC.

The V call is TRBV29-1, the J call TRBJ2-3; the D gene is possibly TRBD2 (7 bases). The CDR3 contains 13 residues. Per germline, CDR1 SQVTM and CDR2 ANQGSEA. Trimming shortened V by 7 bases and J by 6 bases, and 17 bases separated the two germline ends. CDR3: CSARGGGPDTQYF. The CDR3 nucleotides are TGCAGCGCCCGAGGGGGGGGGCCGGATACGCAGTATTTT.

The chain recombines TRBV7-2 with TRBJ2-5; D gene uncertain. The CDR3 is 14 residues long. The V end was cut by 1 base, the J end by 1 base, with 7 bases between. Germline-derived CDR1 and CDR2 are SGHTA and FQGNSA. The CDR3 region is CASSLEPTQETQYF. CDR3 coding DNA: TGTGCCAGCAGCTTAGAACCCACCCAAGAGACCCAGTACTTC. The variable domain in full, completed from reference TRBV7-2 and TRBJ2-5, reads GAGVSQSPSNKVTEKGKDVELRCDPISGHTALYWYRQSLGQGLEFLIYFQGNSAPDKSGLPSDRFSAERTGGSVSTLTIQRTQQEDSAVYLCASSLEPTQETQYFGPGTRLLVL.

This clonotype has ten or more counts. The V and J genes are TRBV10-2 and TRBJ2-7, with 7 bases identical to TRBD2. The CDR3 has 14 residues. The V and J ends lost 4 bases and 4 bases, in that order; junction bases with no gene match: 7. Per germline, CDR1 WSHSY and CDR2 SAAADI. CDR3 amino acids: CASSVERETYEQYF. As DNA, the CDR3 is TGCGCCAGCAGTGTTGAGCGGGAAACTTACGAGCAGTACTTC.

CDR3 sequence: CASSQGRSPYNEQFF. For the CDR3, the DNA is TGCGCCAGCAGCCAAGGAAGATCTCCGTACAATGAGCAGTTCTTC. J is TRBJ2-1 and V is TRBV4-1, with D hard to call. Per germline, CDR1 MGHRA and CDR2 YSYEKL. The V end was cut by 1 base, the J end by 4 bases, with 11 bases between. The CDR3 runs 15 residues.

This clonotype appeared many times. J is TRBJ1-1 and V is TRBV20-1, with unresolved D. V dropped 3 bases and J dropped 5 bases, with 13 bases sitting between them. The CDR3 consists of 13 residues. Germline values: CDR1 DFQATT, CDR2 SNEGSKA (reference sequence). The CDR3 nucleotides are TGCAGTGCTAGTCTGTCCCAGGAAACTGAAGCTTTCTTT. Translating it yields CSASLSQETEAFF.

The sample holds many counts of this clonotype. The rearrangement links TRBV6-5 to TRBJ2-2; 8 bases match TRBD1. The CDR3 length is 15 residues. Germline V lookup: CDR1 MNHEY, CDR2 SVGAGI. Germline trimming cut 4 bases from V and 4 bases from J; bases unmatched to any gene: 5. CDR3 sequence: CASSSGGAGTGELFF. The CDR3 region has the DNA TGTGCCAGCAGTTCAGGGGGCGCCGGCACCGGGGAGCTGTTTTTT.

Many counts were recorded for this clonotype. The V and J genes are TRBV5-1 and TRBJ2-1, with D tentatively TRBD2 (5 bases). This CDR3 has 15 residues. Germline V gene sequence: CDR1 SGHRS, CDR2 YFSETQ. The V end lost 0 bases, the J end lost 7 bases, and 14 bases lay between the germline ends. CDR3 protein: CASSLVSAPRNEQFF. The CDR3 coding sequence is TGCGCCAGCAGCTTGGTTAGCGCCCCTCGGAATGAGCAGTTCTTC.

This clonotype was found a few times. J is TRBJ1-1 and V is TRBV6-5; no clear D gene. The germline gives CDR1 MNHEY, CDR2 SVGAGI. The CDR3 spans 14 residues. Trimming stripped 3 bases from V and 4 bases from J, with 12 bases between. CDR3 loop: CASSYGVMITEAFF. The CDR3 bases are TGTGCCAGCAGTTATGGGGTTATGATCACTGAAGCTTTCTTT.

This chain uses TRBV7-8 with TRBJ2-1; 12 nucleotides agree with TRBD1. The CDR3 runs to 16 residues. CDR1 is SGHVS and CDR2 is FQNEAQ in the germline V gene. J lost 7 bases, V lost 5 bases, and 9 bases had no gene match. For the CDR3, the DNA is TGTGCCAGCAGCCACCGGGACAGGGGGCTGGCGAATGAGCAGTTCTTC. This encodes CASSHRDRGLANEQFF. Filled out from reference TRBV7-8 and TRBJ2-1, the complete variable domain reads GAGVSQSPRYKVAKRGQDVALRCDPISGHVSLFWYQQALGQGPEFLTYFQNEAQLDKSGLPSDRFFAERPEGSVSTLKIQRTQQEDSAVYLCASSHRDRGLANEQFFGPGTRLTVL.

The chain employs TRBV5-1 and TRBJ2-7; no clear D. Germline loops: CDR1 SGHRS, CDR2 YFSETQ. V lost 3 bases to trimming and J lost 2 bases, with 9 bases between them. The CDR3 runs 13 residues. CDR3 loop: CASSYGSPYEQYF. The CDR3 DNA is TGCGCCAGCAGCTACGGCAGCCCCTACGAGCAGTACTTC.

The chain links TRBV29-1 to TRBJ1-3; no clear D. The length of the CDR3 is 17 residues. Trimming removed 0 bases at V and 0 bases at J, with 15 bases between. CDR1 and CDR2 (germline): SQVTM, ANQGSEA. CDR3 sequence: CSVEDPSRGSSGNTIYF. CDR3 coding DNA: TGCAGCGTTGAAGATCCCTCTCGAGGGAGCTCTGGAAACACCATATATTTT.

This clonotype has a handful of counts. The chain is built from TRBV20-1 and TRBJ2-4; 7 positions agree with TRBD2. Trimming at V came to 5 bases and at J to 9 bases, leaving 10 bases not matched to a gene. The germline V gene has CDR1 DFQATT and CDR2 SNEGSKA (reference sequence). This CDR3 contains 13 residues. CDR3 in DNA: TGCAGTGCTCAGCCGTCTGGGGGGGTCATTCAGTACTTC. This sequence encodes CSAQPSGGVIQYF.

This clonotype was observed at least ten times. This chain uses TRBV7-8 with TRBJ2-5; TRBD1 agrees at 8 bases. CDR1 is SGHVS and CDR2 is FQNEAQ in the germline V gene. V gave up 4 bases and J gave up 6 bases; unmatched junction bases: 4. CDR3 size: 13 residues. CDR3 protein: CASSSRQGQTQYF. DNA for the CDR3: TGTGCCAGCAGCTCTCGACAGGGGCAGACCCAGTACTTC.